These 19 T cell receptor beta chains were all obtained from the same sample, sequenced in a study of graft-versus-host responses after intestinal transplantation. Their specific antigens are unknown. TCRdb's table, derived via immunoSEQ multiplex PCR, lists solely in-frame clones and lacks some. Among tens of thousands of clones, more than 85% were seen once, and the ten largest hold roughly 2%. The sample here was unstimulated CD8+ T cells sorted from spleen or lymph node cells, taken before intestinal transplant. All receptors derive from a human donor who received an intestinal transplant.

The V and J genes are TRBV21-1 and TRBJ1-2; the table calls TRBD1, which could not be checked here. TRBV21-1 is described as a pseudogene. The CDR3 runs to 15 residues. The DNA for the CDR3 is TGTGCCAGCAGCAAAGCAGGCCACAGATACTATGGCTACACCTTC. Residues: CASSKAGHRYYGYTF.

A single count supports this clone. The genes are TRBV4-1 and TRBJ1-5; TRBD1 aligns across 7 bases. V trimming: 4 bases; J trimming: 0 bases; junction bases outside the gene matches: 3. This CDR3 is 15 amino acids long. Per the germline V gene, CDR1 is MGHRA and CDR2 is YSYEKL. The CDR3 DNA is TGCGCCAGCAGCCCTGGGGACAGTAGCAATCAGCCCCAGCATTTT. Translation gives CASSPGDSSNQPQHF.

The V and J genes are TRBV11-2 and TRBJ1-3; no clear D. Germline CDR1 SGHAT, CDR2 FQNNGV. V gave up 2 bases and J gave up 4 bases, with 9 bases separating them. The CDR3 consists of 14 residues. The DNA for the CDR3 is TGTGCCAGCAGCTTATGGGGAGGAGGAAACACCATATATTTT. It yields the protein CASSLWGGGNTIYF.

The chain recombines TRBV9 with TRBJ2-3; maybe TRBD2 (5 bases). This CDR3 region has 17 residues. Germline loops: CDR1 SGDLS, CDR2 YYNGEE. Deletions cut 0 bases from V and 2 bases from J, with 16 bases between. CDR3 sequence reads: CASSVDRSGTHTDTQYF. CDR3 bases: TGTGCCAGCAGCGTAGATAGGAGCGGTACCCACACAGATACGCAGTATTTT.

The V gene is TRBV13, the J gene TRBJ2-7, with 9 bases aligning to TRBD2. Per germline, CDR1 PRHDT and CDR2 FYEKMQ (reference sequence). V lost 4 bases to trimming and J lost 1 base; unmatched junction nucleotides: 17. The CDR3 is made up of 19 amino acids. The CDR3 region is CASSYSPISGGSKSYEQYF. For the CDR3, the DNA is TGTGCCAGCAGCTACTCCCCGATCAGCGGGGGGTCAAAATCCTACGAGCAGTACTTC. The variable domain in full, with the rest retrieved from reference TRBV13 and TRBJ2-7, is AAGVIQSPRHLIKEKRETATLKCYPIPRHDTVYWYQQGPGQDPQFLISFYEKMQSDKGSIPDRFSAQQFSDYHSELNMSSLELGDSALYFCASSYSPISGGSKSYEQYFGPGTRLTVT.

The CDR3 region has the DNA TGTGCTAGTGGTTTGACCCTCGGGGAGGGGGTAGGGGACACTGAAGCTTTCTTT. Its protein product is CASGLTLGEGVGDTEAFF. The chain couples TRBV12-5 to TRBJ1-1, with D possibly matching TRBD1 (6 bases). The V gene lost 2 bases and the J gene lost 3 bases, with 22 bases spanning the gap. The CDR3 is 18 residues long. Germline lookup yields CDR1 LGHNT and CDR2 FRNRAP.

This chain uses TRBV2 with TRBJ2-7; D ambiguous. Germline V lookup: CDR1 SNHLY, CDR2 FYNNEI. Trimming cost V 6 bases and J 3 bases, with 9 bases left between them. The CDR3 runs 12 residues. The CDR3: CASRAAVYEQYF. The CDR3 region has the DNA TGTGCCAGCAGGGCGGCAGTCTACGAGCAGTACTTC.

The CDR3 sequence is CACPPGTLSGELFF. The CDR3 nucleotides are TGTGCCTGCCCTCCCGGGACATTAAGCGGGGAGCTGTTTTTT. V gene TRBV7-9 combines with J gene TRBJ2-2; the D gene is possibly TRBD1 (6 bases). This CDR3 region has 14 residues. Trimming removed 11 bases from V and 7 bases from J, with 20 bases in between. Germline values: CDR1 SEHNR, CDR2 FQNEAQ (reference sequence).

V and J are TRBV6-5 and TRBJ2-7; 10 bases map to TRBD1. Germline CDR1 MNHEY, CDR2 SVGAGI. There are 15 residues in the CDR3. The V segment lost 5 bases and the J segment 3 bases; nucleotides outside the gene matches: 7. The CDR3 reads CASSGGQGGNYEQYF. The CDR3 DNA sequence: TGTGCCAGCAGTGGCGGACAGGGGGGTAACTACGAGCAGTACTTC.

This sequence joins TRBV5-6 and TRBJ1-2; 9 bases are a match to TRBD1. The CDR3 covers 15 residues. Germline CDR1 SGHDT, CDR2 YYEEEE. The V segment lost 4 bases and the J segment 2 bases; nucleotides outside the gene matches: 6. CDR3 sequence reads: CASSPSGQGNYGYTF. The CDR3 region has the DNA TGTGCCAGCAGCCCCTCCGGACAGGGGAACTATGGCTACACCTTC.

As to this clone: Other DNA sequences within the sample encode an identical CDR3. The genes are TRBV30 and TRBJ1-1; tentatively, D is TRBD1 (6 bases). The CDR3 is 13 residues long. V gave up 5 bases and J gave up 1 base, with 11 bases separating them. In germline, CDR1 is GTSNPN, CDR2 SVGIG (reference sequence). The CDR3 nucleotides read TGTGCCTGGTCGACAGGCGGGAACACTGAAGCTTTCTTT. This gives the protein CAWSTGGNTEAFF.

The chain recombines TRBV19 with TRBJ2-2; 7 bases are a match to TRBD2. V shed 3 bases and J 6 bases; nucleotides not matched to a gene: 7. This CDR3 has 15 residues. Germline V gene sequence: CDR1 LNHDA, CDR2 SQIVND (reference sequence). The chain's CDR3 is CASSINAGVAGELFF. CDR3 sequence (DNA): TGTGCCAGTAGTATCAATGCGGGGGTCGCCGGGGAGCTGTTTTTT.

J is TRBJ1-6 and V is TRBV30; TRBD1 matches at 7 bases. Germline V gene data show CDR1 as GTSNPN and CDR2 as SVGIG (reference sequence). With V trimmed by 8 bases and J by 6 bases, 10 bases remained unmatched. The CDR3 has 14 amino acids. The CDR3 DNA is TGTGCCGGGGGTACAGGGGTCGGTAATTCACCCCTCCACTTT. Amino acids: CAGGTGVGNSPLHF.

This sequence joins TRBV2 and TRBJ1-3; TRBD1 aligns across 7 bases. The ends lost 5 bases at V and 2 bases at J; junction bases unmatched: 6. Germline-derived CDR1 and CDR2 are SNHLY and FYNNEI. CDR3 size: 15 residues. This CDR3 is CASSWGQSTGNTIYF. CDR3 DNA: TGTGCCAGCAGTTGGGGACAGTCCACTGGAAACACCATATATTTT.

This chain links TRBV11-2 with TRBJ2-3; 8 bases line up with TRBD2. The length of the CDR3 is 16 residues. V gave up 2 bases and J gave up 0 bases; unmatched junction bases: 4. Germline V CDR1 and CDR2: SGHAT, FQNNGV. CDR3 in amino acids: CASSLSAGASTDTQYF. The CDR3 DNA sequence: TGTGCCAGCAGCTTATCAGCGGGGGCTAGCACAGATACGCAGTATTTT.

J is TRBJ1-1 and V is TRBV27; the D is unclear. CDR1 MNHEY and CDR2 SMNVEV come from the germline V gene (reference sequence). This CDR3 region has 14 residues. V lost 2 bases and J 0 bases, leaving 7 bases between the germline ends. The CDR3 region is CASSLSVMNTEAFF. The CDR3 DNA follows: TGTGCCAGCAGTTTAAGCGTAATGAACACTGAAGCTTTCTTT.

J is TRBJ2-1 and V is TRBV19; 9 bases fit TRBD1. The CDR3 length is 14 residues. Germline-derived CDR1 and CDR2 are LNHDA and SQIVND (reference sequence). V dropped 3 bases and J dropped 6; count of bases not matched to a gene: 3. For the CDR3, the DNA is TGTGCCAGTAGTATCGACAGGGGGGGCAATGAGCAGTTCTTC. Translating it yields CASSIDRGGNEQFF.

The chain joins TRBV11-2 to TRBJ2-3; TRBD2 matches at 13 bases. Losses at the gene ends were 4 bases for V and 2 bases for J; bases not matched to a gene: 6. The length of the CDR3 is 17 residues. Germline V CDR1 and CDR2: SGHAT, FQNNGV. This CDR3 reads CASSSGTSGAITDTQYF. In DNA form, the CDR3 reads TGTGCCAGCAGCTCCGGGACTAGCGGGGCGATCACAGATACGCAGTATTTT.

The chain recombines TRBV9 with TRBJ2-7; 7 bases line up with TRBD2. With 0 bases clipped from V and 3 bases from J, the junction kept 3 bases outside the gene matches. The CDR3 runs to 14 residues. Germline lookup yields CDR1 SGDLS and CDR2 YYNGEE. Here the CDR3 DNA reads TGTGCCAGCAGCGTAGGGGAGGGGAACTACGAGCAGTACTTC. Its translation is CASSVGEGNYEQYF.